The clone carrying this T cell receptor (beta chain) was detected only once. No antigen is known for it. This sample is drawn from a study of OX40 agonist ivuxolimab in advanced cancers. About the research overall: In this trial design, patients received ivuxolimab intravenously at 0.01 to 10 mg/kg every 2 weeks. Study results and caveats: Certain nonresponders additionally had low normalized T-cell clonal expansion.

TCRdb's copy holds only in-frame clones and misses some; the assay was immunoSEQ multiplex PCR. The table records around 67,000 clones, around 83% of them present only once. The V gene's germline CDR1 is SNHLY and CDR2 FYNNEI. The CDR3 length is 14 residues. V lost 6 bases to trimming and J lost 4 bases, with 12 bases between them. The TCR was taken from an adult with an advanced solid tumor such as melanoma, head and neck, liver or kidney cancer. The chain joins TRBV2 to TRBJ1-4; D not resolved. Sample: CD4+ or CD8+ T cells sorted from blood, taken in a trial of the OX40 agonist ivuxolimab. DNA of the CDR3: TGTGCCAGCAGGAGTTCGCAGAATAATGAAAAACTGTTTTTT. Encoded protein: CASRSSQNNEKLFF.